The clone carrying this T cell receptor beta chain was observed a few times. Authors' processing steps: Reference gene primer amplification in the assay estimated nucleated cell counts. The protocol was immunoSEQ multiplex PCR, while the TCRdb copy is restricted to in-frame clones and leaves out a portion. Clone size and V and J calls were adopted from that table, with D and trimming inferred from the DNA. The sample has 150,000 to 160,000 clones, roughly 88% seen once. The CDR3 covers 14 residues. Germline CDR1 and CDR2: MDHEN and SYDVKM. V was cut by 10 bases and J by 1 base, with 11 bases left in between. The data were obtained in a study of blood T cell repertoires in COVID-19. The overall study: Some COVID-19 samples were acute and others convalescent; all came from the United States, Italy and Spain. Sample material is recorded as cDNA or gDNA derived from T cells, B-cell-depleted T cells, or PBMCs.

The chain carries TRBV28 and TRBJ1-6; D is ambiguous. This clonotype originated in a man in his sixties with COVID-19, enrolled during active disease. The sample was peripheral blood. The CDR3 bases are TGTGCCACCCTACCGGGGTCCTATAATTCACCCCTCCACTTT. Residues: CATLPGSYNSPLHF.